A selection of T cell receptor beta chains follows, all from one sample in a study of STAT5B mutations in CD4+ large granular lymphocyte leukemia. Assay: immunoSEQ multiplex PCR; the TCRdb copy retains only in-frame clones and omits some. The sample consists of tens of thousands of clones, around 72% of them appearing once. Specimen: CD4+ T cells from blood buffy coats. These receptors were obtained from a human donor in good health. CDR3s include the opening cysteine and the closing phenylalanine or tryptophan. The order of the fields is CDR3 protein, CDR3 DNA, D gene, J gene, clone size, V gene. A D gene is named only where the DNA matches it firmly. Size is stated for part of the rows, as once, few or many counts, or as a class when the clone is expanded.

CASSEVAGIGPDTQYF TGTGCCAGCAGTGAAGTGGCGGGGATAGGCCCAGATACGCAGTATTTT . TRBJ2-3 . TRBV6-1
CATSRLKEKLFF TGTGCCACCAGCAGACTCAAGGAAAAACTGTTTTTT . TRBJ1-4 . TRBV15
CASSIAPGTENEKLFF TGTGCCAGTAGTATAGCCCCCGGGACGGAGAATGAAAAACTGTTTTTT . TRBJ1-4 few TRBV19
CASSPDGQGLNEKLFF TGTGCCAGCAGCCCCGACGGACAGGGACTAAATGAAAAACTGTTTTTT TRBD1 TRBJ1-4 few TRBV9
CASSQYDYGYTF TGTGCCAGCAGCCAATATGACTATGGCTACACCTTC . TRBJ1-2 . TRBV14
CASTTYPGYEQYF TGTGCCAGCACCACTTACCCGGGCTACGAGCAGTACTTC . TRBJ2-7 . TRBV27
CASSQEEYNQPQHF TGCGCCAGCAGCCAAGAGGAATACAATCAGCCCCAGCATTTT . TRBJ1-5 . TRBV4-1
CAIGDRGNTGELFF TGTGCCATCGGGGACAGGGGCAACACCGGGGAGCTGTTTTTT TRBD1 TRBJ2-2 . TRBV10-3
CAICEDPFLANYGYTF TGTGCCATCTGTGAGGACCCGTTCTTAGCTAACTATGGCTACACCTTC . TRBJ1-2 . TRBV10-3
CASSLARNQPQHF TGTGCCAGCAGCTTAGCAAGAAATCAGCCCCAGCATTTT . TRBJ1-5 few TRBV11-1
CASSFTGGARFGYTF TGTGCCAGCAGCTTTACAGGGGGCGCAAGGTTCGGCTACACCTTC TRBD1 TRBJ1-2 . TRBV7-2
CASSLGGAVKNEQFF TGCGCCAGCAGCTTGGGGGGGGCGGTTAAGAATGAGCAGTTCTTC . TRBJ2-1 . TRBV5-1
CASSFRTVMNYGYTF TGTGCCAGCAGTTTCCGTACAGTAATGAACTATGGCTACACCTTC . TRBJ1-2 . TRBV28
CASSYDTNYGYTF TGTGCCAGCAGTTACGACACGAACTATGGCTACACCTTC . TRBJ1-2 . TRBV6-6
CASTVGQGNSNQPQHF TGTGCCAGTACTGTTGGACAGGGAAATAGCAATCAGCCCCAGCATTTT TRBD1 TRBJ1-5 . TRBV19
CASSPFGQQANYGYTF TGTGCCAGCTCACCATTTGGACAGCAAGCTAACTATGGCTACACCTTC . TRBJ1-2 . TRBV18
CASSRNLGTYNEQFF TGTGCCAGCAGTCGGAACCTCGGGACCTACAATGAGCAGTTCTTC . TRBJ2-1 . TRBV27
CASSLGVSRGPQETQYF TGTGCCAGCAGCTTAGGGGTTAGCAGGGGGCCCCAAGAGACCCAGTACTTC TRBD1 TRBJ2-5 few TRBV7-2
CSASLFYGYTF TGCAGTGCTAGTTTGTTCTATGGCTACACCTTC . TRBJ1-2 . TRBV20-1
CAIRGTFEAFF TGTGCCATCAGGGGAACCTTTGAAGCTTTCTTT . TRBJ1-1 . TRBV10-3
CASSLGLAGGPADTQYF TGTGCCAGCAGCTTAGGCCTAGCGGGGGGGCCGGCAGATACGCAGTATTTT TRBD2 TRBJ2-3 once TRBV7-3
CASSVGGLNTEAFF TGTGCCAGCAGTGTTGGGGGGTTGAACACTGAAGCTTTCTTT . TRBJ1-1 few TRBV2
CASSLARGHYSNQPQHF TGTGCTAGCAGCTTAGCGCGGGGCCATTATAGCAATCAGCCCCAGCATTTT . TRBJ1-5 . TRBV7-7
CASSQPLLRGGFYEQFF TGCGCCAGCAGCCAACCCCTGTTGCGGGGGGGCTTCTATGAGCAGTTCTTC TRBD2 TRBJ2-1 . TRBV4-1
CASSSPGQSMQYF TGTGCCAGCAGTTCCCCGGGACAGTCAATGCAGTACTTC TRBD1 TRBJ2-7 . TRBV6-5
CASSLGLRPSETQYF TGTGCCAGCAGCTTAGGGTTACGACCCTCGGAGACCCAGTACTTC . TRBJ2-5 . TRBV7-2
CASSPWSDTEAFF TGTGCCAGCAGTCCATGGTCGGACACTGAAGCTTTCTTT . TRBJ1-1 . TRBV6-6
CASSLERQRSGNTIYF TGTGCCAGCAGCTTAGAGCGACAGCGCTCTGGAAACACCATATATTTT . TRBJ1-3 . TRBV7-8
CASSLNGGATYEQYF TGTGCCAGCAGCTTGAATGGGGGGGCGACCTACGAGCAGTACTTC . TRBJ2-7 . TRBV7-2
CASSDSWTARGGYTF TGTGCCAGCAGCGATTCATGGACAGCGAGGGGTGGCTACACCTTC . TRBJ1-2 . TRBV7-2